Presented here are 19 T cell receptor beta chains from one specimen sequenced in a study of blood T cells in healthy people across ages. Primed by a sample-barcoded 5' primer and a J-beta primer mix, a second PCR proceeded for about 6 to 11 cycles. TCRdb re-called the 5' RACE reads with MiXCR, one entry per CDR3 protein. Here the sample spans around 1.5 million distinct CDR3 sequences, almost 35% being singletons. Input material: blood. The origin of the receptors is a young woman in good health.

The rearrangement links TRBV9 to TRBJ1-2, with D possibly being TRBD1 (6 bases). V lost 0 bases and J lost 8, with 14 bases in between. Germline V gene lookup returns CDR1 SGDLS and CDR2 YYNGEE. The CDR3 runs 14 residues. This CDR3 reads CASSVGKGDTGYTF. For the CDR3, the DNA is TGTGCCAGCAGCGTAGGCAAGGGGGATACGGGCTACACCTTC.

The rearrangement uses TRBV6-5 and TRBJ1-1; D is uncertain. Germline V gene sequence: CDR1 MNHEY, CDR2 SVGAGI. The CDR3 spans 13 residues. The V end was cut by 5 bases, the J end by 3 bases, with 10 bases between. CDR3 sequence reads: CASSILRDTEAFF. CDR3 nucleotide sequence: TGTGCCAGCAGTATACTAAGGGACACTGAAGCTTTCTTT.

The CDR3 here is CASSFGSRKNIQYF. CDR3 sequence (DNA): TGTGCCAGCAGCTTCGGGTCCCGCAAAAACATTCAGTACTTC. The V call is TRBV7-9, the J call TRBJ2-4, with unresolved D. Per the germline V gene, CDR1 is SEHNR and CDR2 is FQNEAQ (reference sequence). Trimming stripped 3 bases from V and 3 bases from J, with 9 bases between. This CDR3 contains 14 residues.

The DNA for the CDR3 is TGTGCCAGCAGTTGGACAGGAAGGGATCAGCCCCAGCATTTT. This gives the protein CASSWTGRDQPQHF. This sequence joins TRBV6-6 and TRBJ1-5; 7 bases are shared with TRBD1. The V gene's germline CDR1 is MNHNY and CDR2 SVGAGI (reference sequence). With 4 bases clipped from V and 5 bases from J, the junction kept 5 bases outside the gene matches. CDR3 length equals 14 residues.

The gene calls are TRBV27 and TRBJ1-2; 9 nucleotides align to TRBD1. The CDR3 loop spans 15 amino acids. J gave up 6 bases and V 5 bases, and 10 bases lay outside the gene matches. The germline V gene has CDR1 MNHEY and CDR2 SMNVEV (reference sequence). The CDR3 nucleotides read TGTGCCAGCAGTCCCATAGGGACAGGGCGGGATGGCTACACCTTC. It codes for CASSPIGTGRDGYTF.

This clonotype was seen more than once but under ten times. The V and J genes are TRBV4-1 and TRBJ2-5; 7 bases are a match to TRBD2. The V gene end was trimmed by 3 bases and the J gene end by 2 bases; junction bases not matched to a gene: 6. The CDR3 is made up of 15 amino acids. Germline CDR1 MGHRA, CDR2 YSYEKL. The DNA of the CDR3 is TGCGCCAGCAGCCAGGGGACTACCCTGCAAGAGACCCAGTACTTC. Its protein is CASSQGTTLQETQYF.

The chain couples TRBV5-1 to TRBJ2-1; 7 positions match TRBD2. The CDR3 runs 16 residues. Trimming took 3 bases from V and 11 from J; bases not matched to a gene: 17. Germline assignment: CDR1 SGHRS and CDR2 YFSETQ. CDR3 loop: CASSSGGSGVYVKQFF. The CDR3 coding sequence is TGCGCCAGCAGCTCTGGGGGGAGCGGGGTTTATGTGAAGCAGTTCTTC.

The chain employs TRBV11-2 and TRBJ2-1; maybe TRBD1 (5 bases). The CDR3 extends over 15 amino acids. V lost 6 bases and J lost 0, with 12 bases in between. Germline CDR1 SGHAT, CDR2 FQNNGV. The CDR3 loop reads CASRLYRSSYNEQFF. The CDR3 DNA follows: TGTGCCAGCAGGCTCTACAGGAGCTCCTACAATGAGCAGTTCTTC.

The gene calls are TRBV20-1 and TRBJ2-1; 12 nucleotides agree with TRBD2. J gave up 7 bases and V 3 bases, and 10 bases lay outside the gene matches. Germline values: CDR1 DFQATT, CDR2 SNEGSKA (reference sequence). The CDR3 runs 16 residues. This chain's CDR3 is CSASDALAGGLNEQFF. For the CDR3, the DNA is TGCAGTGCTAGTGATGCCCTAGCGGGGGGGCTAAATGAGCAGTTCTTC.

Only a few counts were recorded for this clonotype. The chain combines TRBV28 with TRBJ2-7; D unresolved. In germline, CDR1 is MDHEN, CDR2 SYDVKM. V was clipped by 6 bases and J by 2 bases, with 11 bases between them. The CDR3 is made up of 13 amino acids. This chain's CDR3 is CASRSTVPYEQYF. The CDR3 coding sequence is TGTGCCAGCAGGTCCACAGTTCCCTACGAGCAGTACTTC.

This clonotype has more than one count but fewer than ten. The rearrangement links TRBV11-1 to TRBJ2-1; TRBD2 matches at 7 bases. Germline V gives CDR1 SGHAT, CDR2 FQDESV (reference sequence). V was clipped by 6 bases and J by 3 bases; unmatched bases: 11. The CDR3 contains 16 residues. CDR3 bases: TGTGCCAGCAGGCCAGGTTCTAGCGGAAGCTACAATGAGCAGTTCTTC. As protein: CASRPGSSGSYNEQFF.

This chain connects TRBV29-1 to TRBJ1-2; 8 nucleotides match TRBD1. In germline, CDR1 is SQVTM, CDR2 ANQGSEA. The ends lost 6 bases at V and 6 bases at J; junction bases unmatched: 9. The CDR3 has 13 residues. In nucleotides, the CDR3 is TGCAGCGTCCGAGGTGGACAGGGCGATGGCTACACCTTC. Protein sequence: CSVRGGQGDGYTF.

The rearrangement uses TRBV7-2 and TRBJ2-3; 10 bases line up with TRBD2. The CDR3 extends over 16 amino acids. The germline CDR1 and CDR2 sequences are SGHTA and FQGNSA. The V segment lost 5 bases and the J segment 2 bases; nucleotides outside the gene matches: 7. The CDR3 region has the DNA TGTGCCAGCAGCCAAATAGCGGGGGGCCCCACAGATACGCAGTATTTT. Amino acids: CASSQIAGGPTDTQYF. Full variable domain (missing parts from reference TRBV7-2 and TRBJ2-3): GAGVSQSPSNKVTEKGKDVELRCDPISGHTALYWYRQSLGQGLEFLIYFQGNSAPDKSGLPSDRFSAERTGGSVSTLTIQRTQQEDSAVYLCASSQIAGGPTDTQYFGPGTRLTVL.

This sequence joins TRBV9 and TRBJ2-7; D not certain. Germline CDR1 and CDR2: SGDLS and YYNGEE. V was cut by 7 bases and J by 2 bases, with 10 bases left in between. CDR3 length equals 12 residues. The DNA for the CDR3 is TGTGCCAGCGAGGACCCAGCCTACGAGCAGTACTTC. Its protein product is CASEDPAYEQYF. Supplemented by reference TRBV9 and TRBJ2-7, the full variable domain reads DSGVTQTPKHLITATGQRVTLRCSPRSGDLSVYWYQQSLDQGLQFLIQYYNGEERAKGNILERFSAQQFPDLHSELNLSSLELGDSALYFCASEDPAYEQYFGPGTRLTVT.

As for this clonotype: One base away lies a much larger clone, so this may be a sequencing read error. The gene calls are TRBV5-1 and TRBJ2-7; D gene ambiguous. The V end was cut by 3 bases, the J end by 1 base, with 11 bases between. CDR1 and CDR2 (germline): SGHRS, YFSETQ. The CDR3 runs 14 residues. CDR3 amino acids: CASSWQSSSYEQYF. The CDR3 DNA is TGCGCCAGCAGCTGGCAAAGTTCGTCCTACGAGCAGTACTTC.

This clonotype appeared a single time. The genes are TRBV9 and TRBJ2-3; D assignment may be TRBD1 or TRBD2 (6 bases each). The CDR3 covers 18 residues. V dropped 3 bases and J dropped 2 bases, with 22 bases sitting between them. Germline V CDR1 and CDR2: SGDLS, YYNGEE. The CDR3 region is CASSARGESGPFTDTQYF. In nucleotides, the CDR3 is TGTGCCAGCAGCGCAAGGGGGGAGTCGGGACCTTTCACAGATACGCAGTATTTT.

J is TRBJ1-1 and V is TRBV5-1; no reliable D call. The CDR3 sequence is 15 residues long. Germline lookup yields CDR1 SGHRS and CDR2 YFSETQ. Trimming took off 4 bases at V and 1 base at J, with 14 bases between the two ends. The CDR3 loop is CASSPRALSNTEAFF. CDR3 coding DNA: TGCGCCAGCAGCCCGAGAGCCCTCTCGAACACTGAAGCTTTCTTT.

Concerning this clonotype itself: One end of the junction is discordant with germline, which a read error may explain. The rearrangement links TRBV6-5 to TRBJ1-4, with D possibly TRBD1 on 6 matching bases. The V gene's germline CDR1 is MNHEY and CDR2 SVGAGI. The CDR3 extends over 14 amino acids. CDR3 coding DNA: TGCACTAACAGGGCCTGGGGCTCTAATGAAAAACTGTTTTTT. Translation gives CTNRAWGSNEKLFF.

The sample holds a few counts of this clonotype. The chain recombines TRBV15 with TRBJ2-1; 14 nucleotides match TRBD2. The length of the CDR3 is 15 residues. Germline V lookup: CDR1 LNHNV, CDR2 YYDKDF (reference sequence). The J segment lost 12 bases and the V segment lost 3 bases, leaving 7 bases of the junction unmatched. The chain's CDR3 is CATSRGTSGGRGQFF. As DNA, the CDR3 is TGTGCCACCAGCAGGGGGACTAGCGGGGGTCGTGGGCAGTTCTTC.